Each of the 27 T cell receptor beta chains below was sequenced from the same sample in a study of blood T cell repertoires in COVID-19. Libraries were prepared by immunoSEQ multiplex PCR; TCRdb keeps only in-frame clonotypes and omits some of them. This table holds 150,000 to 200,000 clones, around nine tenths found once. Sequences were obtained from peripheral blood. Receptor source: a man aged 18 to 29 with active or convalescent COVID-19.

The chain carries TRBV28 and TRBJ1-4; D is perhaps TRBD1 (5 bases). CDR1 is MDHEN, CDR2 SYDVKM, per germline. CDR3 size: 13 residues. The germline V and J ends were trimmed by 7 bases and 8 bases, with 14 bases remaining between them. CDR3 DNA sequence: TGTGCCAGCAACACAGGCCCTACCGAAAAACTGTTTTTT. This gives the protein CASNTGPTEKLFF. The whole variable domain, remainder taken from reference TRBV28 and TRBJ1-4, is DVKVTQSSRYLVKRTGEKVFLECVQDMDHENMFWYRQDPGLGLRLIYFSYDVKMKEKGDIPEGYSVSREKKERFSLILESASTNQTSMYLCASNTGPTEKLFFGSGTQLSVL.

This clone has just a few counts. The chain links TRBV6-5 to TRBJ1-1, with TRBD1 matching 7 bases. The CDR3 has 14 amino acids. Trimming took 5 bases from V and 5 from J; bases not matched to a gene: 8. Germline CDR1 is MNHEY and CDR2 is SVGAGI. CDR3: CASSIRQGSTEAFF. CDR3 in DNA: TGTGCCAGCAGTATAAGACAGGGTTCGACTGAAGCTTTCTTT.

The chain is built from TRBV6-1 and TRBJ2-6; TRBD1 is a possible D gene (5 bases). CDR3 length: 14 residues. Germline V CDR1 and CDR2: MNHNS, SASEGT. Trimming left V 3 bases short and J 2 bases short, with 5 bases between. The chain's CDR3 is CASSDRAGANVLTF. The CDR3 nucleotides read TGTGCCAGCAGTGACAGGGCTGGGGCCAACGTCCTGACTTTC.

The chain recombines TRBV5-1 with TRBJ1-4; D remains ambiguous. The V gene lost 7 bases and the J gene lost 0 bases, with 13 bases spanning the gap. The CDR3 has 15 amino acids. Germline loops: CDR1 SGHRS, CDR2 YFSETQ. The CDR3 bases are TGCGCCAGCGGGCTAGACGGGACAACTAATGAAAAACTGTTTTTT. This sequence encodes CASGLDGTTNEKLFF.

In DNA, the CDR3 is TGTGCCAGCAGACAGGGGGAAGATGGCTACACCTTC. Amino acids: CASRQGEDGYTF. The chain has TRBV2 and TRBJ1-2; 8 bases map to TRBD1. Trimming at V came to 6 bases and at J to 6 bases, leaving 3 bases not matched to a gene. This CDR3 contains 12 residues. In germline, CDR1 is SNHLY, CDR2 FYNNEI.

The chain joins TRBV3-1 (or the pseudogene TRBV3-2) to TRBJ2-1; TRBD2 matches 13 bases. V was pared by 4 bases and J by 7 bases, with 4 bases of the junction left unmatched. CDR1 LGHDT and CDR2 YNNKEL come from the germline V gene (reference sequence). There are 15 residues in the CDR3. The CDR3 is CASSPGLAGLNEQFF. The CDR3 DNA is TGTGCCAGCAGCCCGGGACTAGCGGGGTTGAATGAGCAGTTCTTC.

The V and J genes are TRBV24-1 and TRBJ1-5; 12 bases fit TRBD1. CDR1 is KGHDR, CDR2 SFDVKD, per germline. V shed 3 bases and J 3 bases; nucleotides not matched to a gene: 5. There are 17 residues in the CDR3. The CDR3: CATSDPGQGANNQPQHF. The CDR3 DNA follows: TGTGCCACCAGTGATCCGGGACAGGGGGCTAACAATCAGCCCCAGCATTTT.

This chain uses TRBV27 with TRBJ2-7; TRBD1 matches 11 bases. Germline CDR1 reads MNHEY; CDR2 reads SMNVEV (reference sequence). V gave up 6 bases and J gave up 3 bases; unmatched junction bases: 7. The CDR3 is made up of 15 amino acids. CDR3 sequence: CASSWTGGAFYEQYF. CDR3 sequence (DNA): TGTGCCAGCAGCTGGACAGGGGGCGCGTTCTACGAGCAGTACTTC.

The CDR3 here is CASSQTGTGQFF. DNA for the CDR3: TGTGCCAGCAGCCAAACCGGGACAGGGCAGTTCTTC. This chain joins TRBV14 and TRBJ2-1, with 8 bases aligning to TRBD1. Losses at the gene ends were 2 bases for V and 12 bases for J; bases not matched to a gene: 3. The CDR3 has 12 amino acids. Germline V lookup: CDR1 SGHDN, CDR2 FVKESK.

The chain is built from TRBV5-6 and TRBJ1-1, with TRBD1 as a possible D gene (6 bases). This CDR3 spans 15 amino acids. V was clipped by 1 base and J by 2 bases, with 12 bases between them. Germline values: CDR1 SGHDT, CDR2 YYEEEE. In DNA, the CDR3 is TGTGCCAGCAGCTTGAGTATAGGGACAAACACTGAAGCTTTCTTT. Translating it yields CASSLSIGTNTEAFF.

The chain uses TRBV28 and TRBJ2-7, with D unresolved. CDR1 and CDR2 from the germline V gene are MDHEN and SYDVKM. The V end lost 6 bases, the J end lost 2 bases, and 20 bases lay between the germline ends. The CDR3 has 16 amino acids. CDR3 sequence (DNA): TGTGCCAGCAGAACCCCTCTGGGCCTCGGAACCTACGAGCAGTACTTC. Translating it yields CASRTPLGLGTYEQYF.

The genes are TRBV14 and TRBJ2-1; D may be TRBD1 (5 bases). Germline CDR1 SGHDN, CDR2 FVKESK. The V gene lost 0 bases and the J gene lost 2 bases, with 11 bases spanning the gap. The CDR3 is made up of 16 amino acids. The CDR3 here is CASSQDGRATYNEQFF. The CDR3, as DNA: TGTGCCAGCAGCCAAGATGGCAGGGCCACCTACAATGAGCAGTTCTTC.

J is TRBJ2-3 and V is TRBV11-3; weak D call: TRBD2 (5 bases). Trimming took 5 bases from V and 3 from J, leaving 12 bases between them. Germline CDR1 and CDR2: SGHNT and YENEEA. This CDR3 region has 14 residues. This chain's CDR3 is CASSPFPGTDTQYF. In DNA form, the CDR3 reads TGTGCCAGCAGCCCATTCCCGGGAACAGATACGCAGTATTTT.

The chain has TRBV19 and TRBJ2-1, with D unclear. Germline V gene sequence: CDR1 LNHDA, CDR2 SQIVND (reference sequence). This CDR3 has 14 amino acids. V gave up 2 bases and J gave up 6 bases, with 11 bases separating them. This CDR3 reads CASSIISGGNEQFF. The DNA for the CDR3 is TGTGCCAGTAGTATAATCTCGGGTGGCAATGAGCAGTTCTTC.

This chain joins TRBV7-2 and TRBJ2-7; 12 bases align to TRBD1. The J segment lost 4 bases and the V segment lost 3 bases, leaving 4 bases of the junction unmatched. The germline gives CDR1 SGHTA, CDR2 FQGNSA. This CDR3 has 15 residues. The CDR3 here is CASSLGTGGFYEQYV. CDR3 sequence (DNA): TGTGCCAGCAGCTTGGGGACAGGGGGCTTTTACGAGCAGTACGTC.

The V gene is TRBV5-1, the J gene TRBJ1-1, with TRBD1 identical over 8 bases. Germline trimming cut 7 bases from V and 4 bases from J; bases unmatched to any gene: 6. Germline V gene lookup returns CDR1 SGHRS and CDR2 YFSETQ. The CDR3 is 13 amino acids. The DNA for the CDR3 is TGCGCCAGCGGATCAGGGGGCTCCACTGAAGCTTTCTTT. Amino acid sequence: CASGSGGSTEAFF.

This chain links TRBV29-1 with TRBJ2-7; D not resolved. Germline CDR1 SQVTM, CDR2 ANQGSEA. V lost 4 bases and J 3 bases, leaving 7 bases between the germline ends. CDR3 length: 11 amino acids. This CDR3 is CSVGADYEQYF. The CDR3 DNA reads as TGCAGCGTTGGGGCAGACTACGAGCAGTACTTC.

The V call is TRBV4-1, the J call TRBJ1-1; D is uncertain. From germline, CDR1 is MGHRA and CDR2 YSYEKL. V was pared by 1 base and J by 8 bases, with 14 bases between. The CDR3 is 14 residues long. CDR3 bases: TGCGCCAGCAGCCAAGTTGGACTCGTACCCGAAGCTTTCTTT. It codes for CASSQVGLVPEAFF.

This chain uses TRBV7-2 with TRBJ1-4; TRBD1 is a possible D gene (6 bases). Germline loops: CDR1 SGHTA, CDR2 FQGNSA. This CDR3 comprises 15 residues. Trimming cost V 5 bases and J 3 bases, with 13 bases left between them. CDR3 in DNA: TGTGCCAGCAGCCCCAGGGGTATGGCTAATGAAAAACTGTTTTTT. Translating gives CASSPRGMANEKLFF.

The rearrangement uses TRBV19 and TRBJ1-2, with 7 bases matching TRBD1. Unmatched junction bases numbered 14, after V lost 9 bases and J lost 7 bases. This CDR3 contains 14 residues. Germline loops: CDR1 LNHDA, CDR2 SQIVND (reference sequence). CDR3: CASYPPEGAGGYTF. CDR3 nucleotides: TGTGCCAGCTACCCCCCGGAGGGGGCGGGTGGCTACACCTTC.

This chain connects TRBV7-2 to TRBJ1-1, with D perhaps matching TRBD1 (5 bases). Germline values: CDR1 SGHTA, CDR2 FQGNSA. CDR3 size: 14 residues. The V end lost 5 bases, the J end lost 3 bases, and 13 bases lay between the germline ends. The CDR3 DNA is TGTGCCAGCAGCCGCGACAGCTTTTACACTGAAGCTTTCTTT. Protein: CASSRDSFYTEAFF.

The chain combines TRBV24-1 with TRBJ2-2; tentatively, D is TRBD2 (6 bases). Trimming took 8 bases from V and 3 from J, leaving 9 bases between them. CDR1 is KGHDR and CDR2 is SFDVKD in the germline V gene. This CDR3 is 13 amino acids long. CDR3 sequence (DNA): TGTGCCACCAATGCGGGGTACACCGGGGAGCTGTTTTTT. Translated: CATNAGYTGELFF.

CDR3 nucleotides: TGTGCCTGGAATTTAGCGGGAGGCACAGATACGCAGTATTTT. It yields the protein CAWNLAGGTDTQYF. The V call is TRBV30, the J call TRBJ2-3; 9 bases fit TRBD2. The CDR3 length is 14 residues. Germline CDR1 reads GTSNPN; CDR2 reads SVGIG (reference sequence). J was trimmed by 1 base and V by 4 bases; bases with no gene match: 3.

This clone was seen only a few times. The chain is built from TRBV9 and TRBJ2-2; TRBD1 matches 8 bases. CDR3 length: 16 residues. V lost 0 bases, J lost 5 bases, and 6 bases stayed unmatched. CDR1 is SGDLS and CDR2 is YYNGEE in the germline V gene. DNA for the CDR3: TGTGCCAGCAGCGTAGGGACAGGGAGTCGAACCGGGGAGCTGTTTTTT. Its protein product is CASSVGTGSRTGELFF.

This clone has just a few counts. Within the sample, other DNA sequences also encode this same CDR3. The chain employs TRBV7-2 and TRBJ1-2; D call uncertain. V was clipped by 1 base and J by 4 bases, with 4 bases between them. Germline V gene lookup returns CDR1 SGHTA and CDR2 FQGNSA. This CDR3 is built from 12 residues. The CDR3 is CASSLDIYGYTF. CDR3 sequence (DNA): TGTGCCAGCAGCTTAGATATCTATGGCTACACCTTC.

This clone was picked up one time. V usage is TRBV24-1 and J usage is TRBJ1-1; 7 bases align to TRBD1. The CDR3 consists of 15 residues. Germline-derived CDR1 and CDR2 are KGHDR and SFDVKD. Trimming cost V 4 bases and J 1 base; bases outside gene matches: 5. The CDR3 protein is CATSDPRQGNTEAFF. The CDR3 nucleotides read TGTGCCACCAGTGACCCCCGACAGGGGAACACTGAAGCTTTCTTT.

The chain uses TRBV7-6 and TRBJ2-3; 10 bases match TRBD2. Germline-derived CDR1 and CDR2 are SGHVS and FNYEAQ. V lost 6 bases and J lost 4; bases outside the gene matches: 7. The length of the CDR3 is 15 residues. CDR3 nucleotide sequence: TGTGCCAGCAGTGCCATAGCGGGGGGCGCAGATACGCAGTATTTT. It yields the protein CASSAIAGGADTQYF.